This TCR beta chain was found in a study of T cell changes during pregnancy in multiple sclerosis. TCRdb's copy holds only in-frame clones and misses some; the assay was immunoSEQ multiplex PCR. The table lists tens of thousands of clones, around nine tenths of them singletons. Germline V gene lookup returns CDR1 SGHDT and CDR2 YYEEEE. CDR3 length equals 16 residues. The ends lost 0 bases at V and 1 base at J; junction bases unmatched: 6. Sample: CD4+ T cells from peripheral blood mononuclear cells, taken before pregnancy. The rearrangement joins TRBV5-6 to TRBJ1-1; TRBD1 agrees at 7 bases. This receptor was taken from a female donor with multiple sclerosis, enrolled in a pregnancy study. Written as DNA, the CDR3 is TGTGCCAGCAGCTTGGCCGGAGGGGGCGGGAACACTGAAGCTTTCTTT. Translation gives CASSLAGGGGNTEAFF.